Shown below are 30 T cell receptor beta chains from a single sample sequenced in a study of T-cell memory formation after mild COVID-19. From the 5' RACE reads, TCRdb called clonotypes with MiXCR, one entry per CDR3 protein. The sample has fewer than 700,000 distinct CDR3 sequences, less than 25% seen once. The sequencing sample was made of PBMCs or a T cell subset sorted from them (not recorded which). These receptors came from an adult woman who had mild COVID-19 (a few samples of this study predate the infection). Cell type and time point are not known.

The chain has TRBV5-3 and TRBJ1-5; D may be TRBD1 (6 bases). TRBV5-3 belongs to the ORF category, with a function that is uncertain. V was trimmed by 2 bases and J by 5 bases, leaving 8 bases between them. The CDR3 is 13 residues long. The CDR3 loop reads CARSFRGHQPQHF. DNA for the CDR3: TGTGCCAGAAGCTTCAGGGGACATCAGCCCCAGCATTTT.

The chain links TRBV30 to TRBJ2-5; D ambiguous. Trimming removed 1 base from V and 2 bases from J, with 5 bases in between. CDR1 GTSNPN and CDR2 SVGIG come from the germline V gene (reference sequence). The CDR3 sequence is 12 residues long. The CDR3 region has the DNA TGTGCCTGGAGTGCAGGTCAAGAGACCCAGTACTTC. Protein product: CAWSAGQETQYF.

The V gene is TRBV29-1, the J gene TRBJ2-1; D is perhaps TRBD2 (6 bases). The germline V gene encodes CDR1 SQVTM and CDR2 ANQGSEA. The CDR3 extends over 12 amino acids. The V end was cut by 3 bases, the J end by 7 bases, with 10 bases between. The CDR3 reads CSVEWRVNEQFF. The CDR3 nucleotides are TGCAGCGTTGAGTGGAGGGTTAATGAGCAGTTCTTC.

The rearrangement links TRBV4-1 to TRBJ2-3; D not certain. V was trimmed by 0 bases and J by 11 bases, leaving 21 bases between them. This CDR3 has 16 residues. Germline V gene data show CDR1 as MGHRA and CDR2 as YSYEKL. CDR3 in DNA: TGCGCCAGCAGCCAAGATCTCCAGATTGGAGTCAAGAGGCAGTATTTT. Translation gives CASSQDLQIGVKRQYF.

The genes are TRBV5-1 and TRBJ1-2, with 9 bases that match TRBD1. Germline V gene lookup returns CDR1 SGHRS and CDR2 YFSETQ. V shed 4 bases and J 6 bases; nucleotides not matched to a gene: 13. The CDR3 totals 16 residues. CDR3 in amino acids: CASSPQGKDRGDGYTF. Written as DNA, the CDR3 is TGCGCCAGCAGCCCCCAAGGAAAGGACAGGGGTGATGGCTACACCTTC.

The chain joins TRBV7-2 to TRBJ2-1; 7 nucleotides align to TRBD2. With V trimmed by 0 bases and J by 0 bases, 2 bases remained unmatched. Germline V gives CDR1 SGHTA, CDR2 FQGNSA. CDR3 size: 16 residues. The CDR3 nucleotides are TGTGCCAGCAGCTTAGCTCCTAGCGGCTCCTACAATGAGCAGTTCTTC. The encoded protein is CASSLAPSGSYNEQFF.

The chain employs TRBV4-2 and TRBJ1-2, with a possible D match to TRBD1 (6 bases). This CDR3 region has 15 residues. Trimming took 0 bases from V and 2 from J, leaving 10 bases between them. The germline V gene encodes CDR1 LGHNA and CDR2 YNFKEQ. The CDR3 DNA is TGTGCCAGCAGCCAAGATCTTGGACAGAACTATGGCTACACCTTC. This gives the protein CASSQDLGQNYGYTF.

This clonotype was seen a few times. V and J are TRBV27 and TRBJ2-3, with 12 bases that match TRBD2. Trimming at V came to 6 bases and at J to 0 bases, leaving 7 bases not matched to a gene. Germline CDR1 reads MNHEY; CDR2 reads SMNVEV (reference sequence). CDR3 length: 17 amino acids. CDR3 bases: TGTGCCAGCAGACCGGGACTAGCGGGCCTTAGCACAGATACGCAGTATTTT. The encoded protein is CASRPGLAGLSTDTQYF.

The chain recombines TRBV7-2 with TRBJ2-1; 7 nucleotides agree with TRBD2. Germline values: CDR1 SGHTA, CDR2 FQGNSA. With V trimmed by 4 bases and J by 6 bases, 9 bases remained unmatched. The CDR3 covers 15 residues. CDR3 bases: TGTGCCAGCAGCTCGCTAGCGGAGAAGATCAATGAGCAGTTCTTC. Translating it yields CASSSLAEKINEQFF.

The chain carries TRBV6-2 or TRBV6-3 and TRBJ2-2; 12 nucleotides align to TRBD2. This CDR3 has 14 residues. V lost 6 bases and J lost 7; bases outside the gene matches: 3. Per germline, CDR1 MNHEY and CDR2 SVGEGT. The CDR3 sequence is CASRRLAGVGELFF. CDR3 nucleotides: TGTGCCAGCAGAAGACTAGCGGGAGTCGGGGAGCTGTTTTTT.

This clonotype was detected many times. The V and J genes are TRBV15 and TRBJ2-3, with TRBD2 matching over 11 bases. The CDR3 spans 15 residues. The ends lost 8 bases at V and 4 bases at J; junction bases unmatched: 8. Germline V lookup: CDR1 LNHNV, CDR2 YYDKDF (reference sequence). Here the CDR3 reads CATGGSGRAPDTQYF. CDR3 coding DNA: TGTGCCACCGGAGGTAGCGGGAGGGCCCCAGATACGCAGTATTTT.

The genes are TRBV27 and TRBJ1-1; possibly TRBD1 for D (5 bases). Trimming pared 0 bases from V and 10 bases from J, leaving 12 bases between. The germline CDR1 and CDR2 sequences are MNHEY and SMNVEV (reference sequence). This CDR3 contains 13 residues. The CDR3 region has the DNA TGTGCCAGCAGTTTATCGAGGGGATTCCGAGCTTTCTTT. This codes for CASSLSRGFRAFF.

This clonotype has only a few counts. The chain combines TRBV3-1 with TRBJ1-1, with D possibly TRBD1 on 5 matching bases. CDR3 length: 15 residues. Germline CDR1 reads LGHDT; CDR2 reads YNNKEL (reference sequence). V lost 4 bases and J 2 bases, leaving 14 bases between the germline ends. The CDR3 DNA reads TGTGCCAGCAGCCCAATCGGGGCAGCCAACACTGAAGCTTTCTTT. Amino acid sequence: CASSPIGAANTEAFF.

This clonotype has more than one count but fewer than ten. The chain combines TRBV11-2 with TRBJ2-1, with TRBD2 matching 12 bases. Germline-derived CDR1 and CDR2 are SGHAT and FQNNGV. The V and J ends lost 5 bases and 6 bases, in that order; junction bases with no gene match: 5. The CDR3 length is 15 residues. In nucleotides, the CDR3 is TGTGCCAGCAGCCCTTGGACTAGCGGGGCCAATGAGCAGTTCTTC. It specifies CASSPWTSGANEQFF.

This clonotype showed up just a few times. The chain has TRBV10-3 and TRBJ1-6, with TRBD1 matching 11 bases. Trimming removed 10 bases from V and 7 bases from J; junction bases left unmatched: 3. The CDR3 has 13 residues. Germline assignment: CDR1 ENHRY and CDR2 SYGVKD. The CDR3 sequence: CATRDRGNSPLHF. CDR3 nucleotide sequence: TGTGCCACCCGGGACAGGGGGAATTCACCCCTCCACTTT.

This clonotype came up a few times. V usage is TRBV20-1 and J usage is TRBJ1-1; possible D gene TRBD1, 5 bases. The germline V and J ends were trimmed by 2 bases and 1 base, with 11 bases remaining between them. The CDR3 covers 14 residues. The germline CDR1 and CDR2 sequences are DFQATT and SNEGSKA (reference sequence). The CDR3 sequence: CSARHGQGNTEAFF. CDR3 in DNA: TGCAGTGCTAGACACGGGCAGGGGAACACTGAAGCTTTCTTT.

This clonotype was observed a handful of times. The genes are TRBV5-6 and TRBJ2-2; D is ambiguous. The ends were cut back, 1 base at V and 1 base at J, with 8 bases in the middle. The CDR3 consists of 15 residues. Germline assignment: CDR1 SGHDT and CDR2 YYEEEE. CDR3 sequence (DNA): TGTGCCAGCAGCTTGTTTCATCAGAACACCGGGGAGCTGTTTTTT. Protein sequence: CASSLFHQNTGELFF.

This clonotype was counted only a few times. The chain links TRBV7-9 to TRBJ1-2; D possibly corresponds to TRBD1 (5 bases). Per germline, CDR1 SEHNR and CDR2 FQNEAQ (reference sequence). The length of the CDR3 is 19 residues. V shed 5 bases and J shed 4 bases, with 29 bases lying between them. The CDR3 loop reads CASSPDLSGRMKNRYGYTF. Written as DNA, the CDR3 is TGTGCCAGCAGCCCAGATTTATCGGGGCGAATGAAGAATCGCTATGGCTACACCTTC.

This clonotype was observed a few times. This sequence joins TRBV3-1 and TRBJ1-2; TRBD1 matches 9 bases. This CDR3 is 13 amino acids long. The germline CDR1 and CDR2 sequences are LGHDT and YNNKEL (reference sequence). J lost 7 bases, V lost 8 bases, and 8 bases had no gene match. Here the CDR3 DNA reads TGTGCCAGCTACCGGACAGGGGTCGGTGGCTACACCTTC. The encoded protein is CASYRTGVGGYTF.

This clonotype was counted a few times. The genes are TRBV5-1 and TRBJ2-4; D might be TRBD1 or TRBD2, each matching 5 bases. Germline values: CDR1 SGHRS, CDR2 YFSETQ. There are 16 residues in the CDR3. Between the trimmed V and J ends, which lost 4 bases and 0 bases, there was a span of 14 bases. The CDR3 protein is CASSPREPLAKNIQYF. The CDR3 nucleotides are TGCGCCAGCAGCCCCAGGGAGCCTCTAGCCAAAAACATTCAGTACTTC. Full variable domain (missing parts from reference TRBV5-1 and TRBJ2-4): KAGVTQTPRYLIKTRGQQVTLSCSPISGHRSVSWYQQTPGQGLQFLFEYFSETQRNKGNFPGRFSGRQFSNSRSEMNVSTLELGDSALYLCASSPREPLAKNIQYFGAGTRLSVL.

This clonotype was counted a few times. The V call is TRBV24-1, the J call TRBJ2-1; tentatively, D is TRBD2 (5 bases). This CDR3 has 12 residues. The germline V and J ends were trimmed by 4 bases and 8 bases, with 8 bases remaining between them. CDR1 KGHDR and CDR2 SFDVKD come from the germline V gene. CDR3 coding DNA: TGTGCCACCAGTGACACGGGATATGAGCAGTTCTTC. Translation: CATSDTGYEQFF.

This clonotype came up a few times. CDR3 loop: CASSSDWAGGGEQFF. The CDR3 nucleotides read TGCGCCAGCAGCTCTGACTGGGCGGGAGGGGGTGAGCAGTTCTTC. J is TRBJ2-1 and V is TRBV5-1; TRBD2 agrees at 9 bases. V was pared by 3 bases and J by 9 bases, with 10 bases of the junction left unmatched. This CDR3 contains 15 residues. The germline V gene encodes CDR1 SGHRS and CDR2 YFSETQ. The whole variable domain, filled in from reference TRBV5-1 and TRBJ2-1, reads KAGVTQTPRYLIKTRGQQVTLSCSPISGHRSVSWYQQTPGQGLQFLFEYFSETQRNKGNFPGRFSGRQFSNSRSEMNVSTLELGDSALYLCASSSDWAGGGEQFFGPGTRLTVL.

This clonotype appeared many times. V and J are TRBV23-1 and TRBJ2-3; tentative D call: TRBD2 (6 bases). TRBV23-1 is identified as an open reading frame with a role that is uncertain. Trimming took off 3 bases at V and 8 bases at J, with 12 bases between the two ends. The CDR3 sequence is 13 residues long. CDR3 residues: CASSQSGLFTQYF. DNA of the CDR3: TGCGCCAGCAGTCAGTCGGGACTCTTTACGCAGTATTTT.

This clonotype came up a few times. V usage is TRBV12-3 or TRBV12-4 and J usage is TRBJ1-2, with a tentative D call TRBD1 (5 bases). Trimming shortened V by 8 bases and J by 8 bases, and 12 bases separated the two germline ends. This CDR3 has 11 residues. CDR3 DNA: TGTGCCAGCCGTGGGGCAGGGGGCTACACCTTC. It specifies CASRGAGGYTF.

This clonotype was counted only a few times. V usage is TRBV6-6 and J usage is TRBJ1-5; TRBD1 matches 9 bases. Germline V gives CDR1 MNHNY, CDR2 SVGAGI (reference sequence). Trimming cost V 4 bases and J 1 base; bases outside gene matches: 11. This CDR3 has 18 amino acids. Here the CDR3 DNA reads TGTGCCAGCAGTTCCCGGACAGGGGAAGGGGAGAGCAATCAGCCCCAGCATTTT. The encoded protein is CASSSRTGEGESNQPQHF.

This clonotype has just a few counts. The V and J genes are TRBV12-5 and TRBJ1-1; D possibly corresponds to TRBD1 (6 bases). Germline assignment: CDR1 LGHNT and CDR2 FRNRAP. The germline V and J ends were trimmed by 6 bases and 5 bases, with 16 bases remaining between them. The CDR3 totals 14 residues. The CDR3 is CASGGPGAVTEAFF. The CDR3 coding sequence is TGTGCTAGTGGGGGCCCAGGGGCTGTAACTGAAGCTTTCTTT.

This chain uses TRBV18 with TRBJ2-3; no definite D call. V was trimmed by 0 bases and J by 3 bases, leaving 10 bases between them. The V gene's germline CDR1 is KGHSH and CDR2 LQKENI. The CDR3 is 15 amino acids. For the CDR3, the DNA is TGTGCCAGCTCACCACCCCTTGCCAGTACAGATACGCAGTATTTT. Translation gives CASSPPLASTDTQYF.

This clonotype has just a few counts. This rearrangement joins TRBV20-1 to TRBJ1-2; D ambiguous. Germline-derived CDR1 and CDR2 are DFQATT and SNEGSKA (reference sequence). V shed 5 bases and J shed 8 bases, with 12 bases lying between them. This CDR3 is 11 amino acids long. This chain's CDR3 is CSAPQTGGYTF. CDR3 nucleotides: TGCAGTGCTCCTCAAACCGGGGGCTACACCTTC.

The rearrangement joins TRBV6-6 to TRBJ2-7; TRBD2 matches 7 bases. The V gene's germline CDR1 is MNHNY and CDR2 SVGAGI (reference sequence). V shed 6 bases, J shed 2 bases, and the junction held 7 bases outside the gene matches. The CDR3 loop spans 14 amino acids. The CDR3 protein is CASRLGGGTYEQYF. CDR3 DNA sequence: TGTGCCAGCAGGCTGGGGGGAGGGACCTACGAGCAGTACTTC.

This clonotype was seen only a few times. The genes are TRBV14 and TRBJ1-2; 9 bases agree with TRBD1. The V and J ends lost 3 bases and 7 bases, in that order; junction bases with no gene match: 6. CDR3 length: 14 amino acids. Germline CDR1 is SGHDN and CDR2 is FVKESK. Written as DNA, the CDR3 is TGTGCCAGCAGCCAGGGACAGGGATGGTTTGGCTACACCTTC. Translating gives CASSQGQGWFGYTF.